The 14 T cell receptor beta chains reported below all come from one sample, sequenced in a study of cytomegalovirus exposure and HLA in healthy donors (dated by TCRdb to about 2017). Library generation was performed with the immunoSEQ multiplex PCR assay. For the multiplex PCR, a mixture combining 60 forward primers for TCR Vbeta segments and 13 reverse primers for TCR Jbeta segments was used. TCRdb took this table from immuneACCESS and kept in-frame rearrangements with V and J called. Such tables lack part of the clones; where checked against another copy, unresolved V genes explain under half of the gap, and the rest is unexplained. This sample is represented by 140,000 to 150,000 clones; approximately 79% of them were singletons. The top ten clonotypes cover less than 8% of the sample. The specimen was PBMCs. Receptors originate from a middle-aged woman in good health and CMV-seropositive.

A word on this clone: A junction boundary mismatches the germline segment, possibly from a read error. This chain connects TRBV7-9 to TRBJ2-1, with TRBD1 matching over 9 bases. CDR3 length: 15 amino acids. Germline loops: CDR1 SEHNR, CDR2 FQNEAQ (reference sequence). For the CDR3, the DNA is TGTTCCAGCAGCCGGTTTGTGGACAGGGGAAATGAGCAGTTCTTC. Its protein is CSSSRFVDRGNEQFF.

V gene TRBV7-6 combines with J gene TRBJ1-1; 9 bases align to TRBD1. The germline gives CDR1 SGHVS, CDR2 FNYEAQ. J gave up 5 bases and V 2 bases, and 6 bases lay outside the gene matches. CDR3 size: 15 residues. CDR3 nucleotide sequence: TGTGCCAGCAGCTTATCCGCGACAGGGGGGACTGAAGCTTTCTTT. Its protein product is CASSLSATGGTEAFF.

The sample holds a few counts of this clone. The V call is TRBV5-4, the J call TRBJ1-1, with D unresolved. CDR3 length equals 14 residues. The V gene lost 4 bases and the J gene lost 5 bases, with 15 bases spanning the gap. Germline V gene data show CDR1 as SGHNT and CDR2 as YYREEE (reference sequence). The CDR3 protein is CASSRQAGETEAFF. For the CDR3, the DNA is TGTGCCAGCAGCCGTCAAGCCGGGGAAACTGAAGCTTTCTTT.

The CDR3 bases are TGCGCCAGCAGCCTCCAGGGTGGCGGGGGGCTATCCTACGAGCAGTACTTC. Encoded protein: CASSLQGGGGLSYEQYF. The rearrangement uses TRBV5-1 and TRBJ2-7, with 8 bases lining up with TRBD2. Trimming cost V 4 bases and J 1 base; bases outside gene matches: 13. Germline loops: CDR1 SGHRS, CDR2 YFSETQ. This CDR3 is built from 17 residues.

The chain carries TRBV7-9 and TRBJ1-5; the match to TRBD1 covers 7 bases. CDR3 length equals 14 residues. In germline, CDR1 is SEHNR, CDR2 FQNEAQ (reference sequence). V lost 3 bases to trimming and J lost 3 bases; unmatched junction nucleotides: 2. CDR3 residues: CASSLTGNNQPQHF. In DNA, the CDR3 is TGTGCCAGCAGCTTGACAGGGAACAATCAGCCCCAGCATTTT.

The rearrangement links TRBV9 to TRBJ2-6; unclear D gene. Trimming took 1 base from V and 1 from J, leaving 6 bases between them. This CDR3 is built from 15 residues. The V gene's germline CDR1 is SGDLS and CDR2 YYNGEE. CDR3 coding DNA: TGTGCCAGCAGCGTAACGGGTTCTGGGGCCAACGTCCTGACTTTC. Its translation: CASSVTGSGANVLTF.

The chain recombines TRBV28 with TRBJ2-7; D is unresolved. Germline loops: CDR1 MDHEN, CDR2 SYDVKM. The CDR3 is 14 residues long. Trimming removed 0 bases at V and 0 bases at J, with 6 bases between. The CDR3 protein is CASSLWSSSYEQYF. The CDR3 nucleotides read TGTGCCAGCAGTTTATGGTCCAGCTCCTACGAGCAGTACTTC.

Of note for this clone: Relative to the germline gene, one junction end is altered; a read error may explain this. The CDR3 DNA follows: TGTGCCATCAGTAGGGGGCCCAACTATGGCTACACCTTC. It encodes CAISRGPNYGYTF. The V gene is TRBV6-1, the J gene TRBJ1-2, with 7 positions matching TRBD1. This CDR3 is 13 amino acids long. Germline values: CDR1 MNHNS, CDR2 SASEGT.

V is TRBV28 and J is TRBJ2-4; TRBD2 matches at 7 bases. J lost 7 bases, V lost 2 bases, and 5 bases had no gene match. From germline, CDR1 is MDHEN and CDR2 SYDVKM. The CDR3 has 14 amino acids. For the CDR3, the DNA is TGTGCCAGCAGTTTAACCGACGGGGGGAACATTCAGTACTTC. Encoded protein: CASSLTDGGNIQYF.

V is TRBV5-1 and J is TRBJ2-2; no clear D gene. The CDR3 covers 14 residues. The germline V gene has CDR1 SGHRS and CDR2 YFSETQ. The V end lost 5 bases, the J end lost 0 bases, and 8 bases lay between the germline ends. The chain's CDR3 is CASSITANTGELFF. CDR3 DNA: TGCGCCAGCAGTATAACGGCGAACACCGGGGAGCTGTTTTTT.

J is TRBJ1-5 and V is TRBV4-1; the match to TRBD1 covers 7 bases. Unmatched junction bases numbered 6, after V lost 3 bases and J lost 4 bases. Germline V gene lookup returns CDR1 MGHRA and CDR2 YSYEKL. The length of the CDR3 is 15 residues. The CDR3 reads CASSQNRGANQPQHF. CDR3 DNA: TGCGCCAGCAGCCAGAACAGGGGAGCGAATCAGCCCCAGCATTTT.

The rearrangement links TRBV10-1 to TRBJ2-1, with D possibly being TRBD1 (5 bases). Germline CDR1 and CDR2: WNHNN and SYGVQD (reference sequence). V lost 3 bases, J lost 7 bases, and 13 bases lay in between. The CDR3 covers 14 residues. The CDR3 region has the DNA TGCGCCAGCAGTGAACAGGTTGTTCCGAATGAGCAGTTCTTC. Its translation: CASSEQVVPNEQFF.

The gene calls are TRBV5-4 and TRBJ1-2; D is undetermined. There are 14 residues in the CDR3. The germline CDR1 and CDR2 sequences are SGHNT and YYREEE (reference sequence). The V and J ends lost 3 bases and 2 bases respectively, with 11 bases between them. CDR3 in amino acids: CASSWEVGNYGYTF. CDR3 coding DNA: TGTGCCAGCAGCTGGGAGGTCGGGAACTATGGCTACACCTTC.

V gene TRBV18 combines with J gene TRBJ2-1, with TRBD2 identical over 7 bases. Trimming took 6 bases from V and 1 from J; bases not matched to a gene: 9. The CDR3 sequence is 16 residues long. Germline CDR1 reads KGHSH; CDR2 reads LQKENI. The CDR3 bases are TGTGCCAGCTCTCGGGCCGGGACTATATCCTACAATGAGCAGTTCTTC. It translates to CASSRAGTISYNEQFF. Full variable domain (remainder filled in from reference TRBV18 and TRBJ2-1): NAGVMQNPRHLVRRRGQEARLRCSPMKGHSHVYWYRQLPEEGLKFMVYLQKENIIDESGMPKERFSAEFPKEGPSILRIQQVVRGDSAAYFCASSRAGTISYNEQFFGPGTRLTVL.